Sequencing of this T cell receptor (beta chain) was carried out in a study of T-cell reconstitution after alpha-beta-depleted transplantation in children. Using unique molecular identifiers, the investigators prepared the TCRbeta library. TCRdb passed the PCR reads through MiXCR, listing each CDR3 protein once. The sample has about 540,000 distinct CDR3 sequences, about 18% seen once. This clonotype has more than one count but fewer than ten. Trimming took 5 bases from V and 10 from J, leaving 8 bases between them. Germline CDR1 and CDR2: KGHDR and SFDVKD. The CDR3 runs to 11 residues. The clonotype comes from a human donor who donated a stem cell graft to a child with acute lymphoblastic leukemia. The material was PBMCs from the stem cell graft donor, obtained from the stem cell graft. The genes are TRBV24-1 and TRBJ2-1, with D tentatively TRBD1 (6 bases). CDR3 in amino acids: CATSGGLEQFF. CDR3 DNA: TGTGCCACCAGTGGGGGGCTGGAGCAGTTCTTC.